The 18 T cell receptor beta chains reported below all come from one sample, sequenced in a study of regulatory T cells in long-lasting Graves disease. Sequencing libraries for TCR beta were prepared with iRepertoire HTBI primers and Arm-PCR of CDR3 regions. Using its own MiXCR run on the multiplex PCR reads, TCRdb lists one record per CDR3 protein. The sample shows a few hundred thousand distinct CDR3 sequences, about 12% of them seen only once. Noted time point: newly diagnosed GD, antithyroid drugs for less than 3 months. PBMC-extracted RNA yielded the TCR library. The same sample was also studied in work on T cells in Graves' hyperthyroidism and ophthalmopathy.

The specimen comprised peripheral blood mononuclear cells (PBMCs), sampled at new diagnosis, from a patient treated with antithyroid drugs. Receptors originate from a woman between 18 and 29 years old with Graves disease.

This clonotype was seen only a few times. V usage is TRBV3-1 and J usage is TRBJ2-1; perhaps D is TRBD1 or TRBD2 (5 bases each). Germline-derived CDR1 and CDR2 are LGHDT and YNNKEL (reference sequence). The length of the CDR3 is 13 residues. V was clipped by 6 bases and J by 6 bases, with 12 bases between them. In DNA form, the CDR3 reads TGTGCCAGCAGAACAACTAGGGGCAATGAGCAGTTCTTC. Its protein product is CASRTTRGNEQFF.

This clonotype has at least ten counts. The chain is built from TRBV11-3 and TRBJ2-3, with a weak D call TRBD1 (6 bases). Germline V CDR1 and CDR2: SGHNT, YENEEA. The CDR3 runs to 13 residues. The V end lost 5 bases, the J end lost 7 bases, and 13 bases lay between the germline ends. The CDR3 DNA reads as TGTGCCAGCAGCCTGGGGACACGGAATACGCAGTATTTT. This translates into CASSLGTRNTQYF.

This clonotype was recorded many times. The V gene is TRBV18, the J gene TRBJ1-4; possibly TRBD1 for D (5 bases). V lost 8 bases to trimming and J lost 0 bases, with 13 bases between them. Germline CDR1 reads KGHSH; CDR2 reads LQKENI. The CDR3 length is 15 residues. The CDR3 loop reads CASAAGQATNEKLFF. The CDR3 nucleotides are TGTGCCAGCGCGGCGGGGCAGGCAACTAATGAAAAACTGTTTTTT. Variable domain in full (rest from reference TRBV18 and TRBJ1-4): NAGVMQNPRHLVRRRGQEARLRCSPMKGHSHVYWYRQLPEEGLKFMVYLQKENIIDESGMPKERFSAEFPKEGPSILRIQQVVRGDSAAYFCASAAGQATNEKLFFGSGTQLSVL.

This clonotype showed up many times. The chain employs TRBV5-1 and TRBJ1-2; no reliable D call. The germline CDR1 and CDR2 sequences are SGHRS and YFSETQ. Trimming removed 0 bases from V and 9 bases from J, with 12 bases in between. The CDR3 is made up of 13 amino acids. The CDR3 region has the DNA TGCGCCAGCAGCTTGGGGGCACGGCCTAGCTACACCTTC. Its translation is CASSLGARPSYTF. Full variable domain (missing parts from reference TRBV5-1 and TRBJ1-2): KAGVTQTPRYLIKTRGQQVTLSCSPISGHRSVSWYQQTPGQGLQFLFEYFSETQRNKGNFPGRFSGRQFSNSRSEMNVSTLELGDSALYLCASSLGARPSYTFGSGTRLTVV.

The sample holds many counts of this clonotype. V gene TRBV15 combines with J gene TRBJ1-4; 8 nucleotides agree with TRBD1. This CDR3 is 17 amino acids long. Germline V gene data show CDR1 as LNHNV and CDR2 as YYDKDF (reference sequence). The trim removed 0 bases at V and 10 bases at J, leaving 13 bases unmatched. For the CDR3, the DNA is TGTGCCACCAGCAGAGATCCGCCGGGACAGGTCGCGAGAAAACTGTTTTTT. It specifies CATSRDPPGQVARKLFF.

At least ten counts were recorded for this clonotype. The chain is built from TRBV14 and TRBJ2-1; TRBD1 matches at 7 bases. The germline V gene has CDR1 SGHDN and CDR2 FVKESK. V was clipped by 4 bases and J by 9 bases; unmatched bases: 15. The CDR3 runs to 16 residues. CDR3 in DNA: TGTGCCAGCAGCCCGTTGGACAGGTGGTTTTGGGGTGAGCAGTTCTTC. Translated: CASSPLDRWFWGEQFF.

This clonotype was counted many times. The V and J genes are TRBV20-1 and TRBJ2-1; 9 bases fit TRBD2. V trimming: 3 bases; J trimming: 0 bases; junction bases outside the gene matches: 3. The V gene's germline CDR1 is DFQATT and CDR2 SNEGSKA (reference sequence). The CDR3 contains 15 residues. This CDR3 reads CSARRREGSYNEQFF. The CDR3 DNA follows: TGCAGTGCTAGGAGGCGGGAGGGCTCCTACAATGAGCAGTTCTTC.

This clonotype was recorded at least ten times. The rearrangement joins TRBV20-1 to TRBJ2-6, with D tentatively TRBD1 (5 bases). CDR1 and CDR2 from the germline V gene are DFQATT and SNEGSKA (reference sequence). V was pared by 6 bases and J by 0 bases, with 12 bases between. The CDR3 has 15 residues. The CDR3 spells CSARVWSSGANVLTF. For the CDR3, the DNA is TGCAGTGCCAGGGTATGGAGCTCTGGGGCCAACGTCCTGACTTTC.

This sequence joins TRBV30 and TRBJ2-1; no reliable D call. V was cut by 3 bases and J by 0 bases, with 12 bases left in between. There are 15 residues in the CDR3. The germline V gene has CDR1 GTSNPN and CDR2 SVGIG (reference sequence). The CDR3, as DNA: TGTGCCTGGAGCCTAATCGCGAGCTCCTACAATGAGCAGTTCTTC. It encodes CAWSLIASSYNEQFF. Looking up the rest from reference TRBV30 and TRBJ2-1 gives the full variable domain: SQTIHQWPATLVQPVGSPLSLECTVEGTSNPNLYWYRQAAGRGLQLLFYSVGIGQISSEVPQNLSASRPQDRQFILSSKKLLLSDSGFYLCAWSLIASSYNEQFFGPGTRLTVL.

This chain links TRBV29-1 with TRBJ2-3; TRBD2 might be the D (6 bases). V was shortened by 1 base and J by 0 bases, with 11 bases between the two germline ends. CDR1 and CDR2 from the germline V gene are SQVTM and ANQGSEA. The CDR3 covers 15 residues. In DNA, the CDR3 is TGCAGCGTTGAAGGGACGGGGGTGAGCACAGATACGCAGTATTTT. Translated: CSVEGTGVSTDTQYF.

Turning to this clonotype: This could be a read error, since a much larger clone is one nucleotide away. V gene TRBV6-2 or TRBV6-3 combines with J gene TRBJ2-7; D is undetermined. This CDR3 region has 16 residues. Germline CDR1 and CDR2: MNHEY and SVGEGT. The V end lost 2 bases, the J end lost 5 bases, and 19 bases lay between the germline ends. The CDR3 is CASSYGGDKSRDEQYF. CDR3 in DNA: TGTGCCAGCAGTTACGGCGGCGACAAAAGTCGGGACGAGCAGTACTTC.

This clonotype was counted ten times or more. The J gene is TRBJ2-3, the V gene TRBV29-1; TRBD1 aligns across 9 bases. The germline V gene encodes CDR1 SQVTM and CDR2 ANQGSEA. V lost 6 bases and J lost 2; bases outside the gene matches: 9. CDR3 length: 15 amino acids. Here the CDR3 reads CSVPAGTGITDTQYF. The CDR3 DNA follows: TGCAGCGTGCCCGCCGGGACAGGGATCACAGATACGCAGTATTTT.

This clonotype was recorded many times. For the CDR3, the DNA is TGTGCCAGCAGCTTACAGTCGCAGACTAGCAATCAGCCCCAGCATTTT. It encodes CASSLQSQTSNQPQHF. The chain couples TRBV7-2 to TRBJ1-5; no clear D. Trimming stripped 2 bases from V and 0 bases from J, with 11 bases between. CDR3 size: 16 residues. Per germline, CDR1 SGHTA and CDR2 FQGNSA.

This clonotype was observed many times. The chain joins TRBV14 to TRBJ2-7, with 9 nucleotides matching TRBD1. This CDR3 region has 12 residues. Germline CDR1 and CDR2: SGHDN and FVKESK. After removal of 4 bases from V and 11 bases from J, the junction contained 6 bases not matched to a gene. The CDR3 loop is CASSLGQGGKYV. The CDR3 DNA is TGTGCCAGCAGCCTGGGACAGGGAGGGAAGTACGTC.

This clonotype was detected many times. The DNA is omitted, as the CDR3 cannot be located on it reliably, and the CDR3 follows TCRdb's listing. The chain joins TRBV6-5 to TRBJ2-1. Germline assignment: CDR1 MNHEY and CDR2 SVGAGI. The CDR3 extends over 12 residues, inclusive of both ends. CDR3 sequence reads: CASSSSRLEQFF.

In this sample, this clonotype turned up many times. The V gene is TRBV27, the J gene TRBJ1-3; D might be TRBD1 (5 bases). Germline CDR1 and CDR2: MNHEY and SMNVEV (reference sequence). V shed 2 bases and J shed 3 bases, with 8 bases lying between them. The CDR3 loop spans 14 amino acids. Written as DNA, the CDR3 is TGTGCCAGCAGTTTAAAGGGGCTTGGAAACACCATATATTTT. As protein: CASSLKGLGNTIYF.

At least ten counts were recorded for this clonotype. The junction and the germline gene differ at one end; a read error may be behind it. V usage is TRBV20-1 and J usage is TRBJ2-7; 9 positions agree with TRBD1. The CDR3 sequence is 13 residues long. The germline gives CDR1 DFQATT, CDR2 SNEGSKA (reference sequence). For the CDR3, the DNA is TGCAGTGCCAGAGCGGGACAGGGACCCGAGCAGTACTTC. Protein sequence: CSARAGQGPEQYF.

The table lists this clonotype with a few counts. This rearrangement joins TRBV9 to TRBJ2-1; 12 bases align to TRBD2. CDR1 and CDR2 from the germline V gene are SGDLS and YYNGEE. This CDR3 contains 16 residues. V gave up 3 bases and J gave up 8 bases; unmatched junction bases: 9. CDR3 nucleotide sequence: TGTGCCAGCAGCGCCCTAGCGGGGGGGCTAGGGGATGAGCAGTTCTTC. Its translation: CASSALAGGLGDEQFF. The full variable domain, completed using reference TRBV9 and TRBJ2-1, is DSGVTQTPKHLITATGQRVTLRCSPRSGDLSVYWYQQSLDQGLQFLIQYYNGEERAKGNILERFSAQQFPDLHSELNLSSLELGDSALYFCASSALAGGLGDEQFFGPGTRLTVL.